This T cell receptor beta chain appears in the sequencing data of a study of cytomegalovirus exposure and HLA in healthy donors. Study observations and caveats: A highly shared variant cluster was judged a likely technical artifact.

Looked up from germline, CDR1 is SQVTM and CDR2 is ANQGSEA. J was trimmed by 2 bases and V by 5 bases; bases with no gene match: 8. The CDR3 extends over 16 amino acids. The study ran its PCR with 60 Vbeta and 13 Jbeta primers. Original processing methods: In a later analysis, around 10 million of 83 million or so unique beta chains occurred in at least two donors. Profiling relied on immunoSEQ multiplex PCR, and the TCRdb table lists in-frame clones only, not all of them. That table supplies the V and J calls and clone size; D and trimming were determined from the DNA. This sample carries roughly 180,000 clones, about four fifths of them seen once, and the ten largest clones take 1.5%. With regard to this clone: Its antigen is currently unknown.

The material sequenced was PBMCs. The chain is built from TRBV29-1 and TRBJ2-4; 11 bases agree with TRBD1. The sequence derives from a girl aged 10-17 years in good health and CMV-seropositive. CDR3 region: CSVNLRDRGSKNIQYF. For the CDR3, the DNA is TGCAGCGTTAACCTCCGGGACAGGGGGTCCAAAAACATTCAGTACTTC.